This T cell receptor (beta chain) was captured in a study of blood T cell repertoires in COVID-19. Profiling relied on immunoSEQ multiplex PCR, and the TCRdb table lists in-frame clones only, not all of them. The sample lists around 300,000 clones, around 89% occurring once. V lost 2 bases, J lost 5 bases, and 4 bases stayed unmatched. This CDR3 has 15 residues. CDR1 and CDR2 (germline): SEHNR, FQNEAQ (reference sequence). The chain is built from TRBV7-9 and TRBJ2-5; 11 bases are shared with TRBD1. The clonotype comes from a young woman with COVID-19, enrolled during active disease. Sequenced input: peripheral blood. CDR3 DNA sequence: TGTGCCAGCAGCTTACTGGACAGGGGGCCGGAGACCCAGTACTTC. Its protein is CASSLLDRGPETQYF.